This T cell receptor (beta chain) was sequenced during a study of T-cell memory formation after mild COVID-19. Across the whole study: TCR clusters were mostly donor specific. Overall study results and limits: CD4+ bias marked clones expanding day 15 to 37, unlike balanced contracting clones. Clones which contracted sat mainly in CM and EM if CD4+, and in EMRA if CD8+.

The V gene lost 4 bases and the J gene lost 2 bases, with 11 bases spanning the gap. Germline V gene lookup returns CDR1 SGHVS and CDR2 FNYEAQ. The CDR3 has 14 residues. TCRdb passed the 5' RACE reads through MiXCR, listing each CDR3 protein once. The sample consists of 45,000 to 65,000 distinct CDR3 sequences, roughly a tenth of them appearing once. This clonotype occurred a few times. Its specificity is unknown. This TCR derives from an adult woman who had mild COVID-19 (a few samples of this study predate the infection). Cell type and time point are not known. J is TRBJ1-1 and V is TRBV7-6; D is ambiguous. Sequences were obtained from PBMCs or a T cell subset sorted from them (not recorded which). This chain's CDR3 is CASSSQSINTEAFF. In nucleotides, the CDR3 is TGTGCCAGCAGCTCACAGAGTATTAACACTGAAGCTTTCTTT.